This T cell receptor beta chain appears in the sequencing data of a study of Ad26.COV2.S vaccination and SARS-CoV-2 variants. Assay: immunoSEQ multiplex PCR; the TCRdb copy retains only in-frame clones and omits some. Here the sample spans nearly 7,000 clones, 80% to 85% being singletons. Germline CDR1 KGHSH, CDR2 LQKENI. The CDR3 has 14 residues. V was pared by 0 bases and J by 2 bases, with 6 bases between. Material: peripheral blood, obtained after recovery from COVID-19. The J gene is TRBJ2-3, the V gene TRBV18; D is unclear. This receptor was taken from a human donor who had recovered from COVID-19. CDR3 loop: CASSPPENTDTQYF. The CDR3, as DNA: TGTGCCAGCTCACCACCAGAGAACACAGATACGCAGTATTTT.